The source of this T cell receptor (beta chain) is a study of shared clonotypes between healthy human individuals. Repertoires were generated with immunoSEQ multiplex PCR, while TCRdb's copy carries only in-frame clones and drops some. The sample contains approximately 2.3 million clones, over 85% of which appear only once. This CDR3 spans 15 amino acids. V was pared by 2 bases and J by 1 base, with 11 bases between. Germline V CDR1 and CDR2: SGHRS, YFSETQ. The TCR comes from a man between 18 and 35 years old in good health. Some clones in this sample may be carry-over from other donors' samples. The V gene is TRBV5-1, the J gene TRBJ2-3; D is perhaps TRBD2 (6 bases). Material: naive CD4+ T cells from PBMCs. Described subset: CD45RA+ positively selected. In DNA, the CDR3 is TGCGCCAGCAGCTTCGTCGGGAGTGGCACAGATACGCAGTATTTT. Amino acids: CASSFVGSGTDTQYF.